A selection of T cell receptor beta chains follows, all from one sample in a study of blood T cell repertoires in COVID-19. Generated by immunoSEQ multiplex PCR, the TCRdb table keeps only in-frame clones and is missing some. The sample yields a few hundred thousand clones, around 89% seen once. Material: peripheral blood. These receptors originate from a man in his forties or fifties with acute or convalescent COVID-19. CDR3s include the opening cysteine and the closing phenylalanine or tryptophan. Each record gives: CDR3 DNA, CDR3 protein, D gene, J gene, clone size, V gene. The D gene is left open where the match is weak. The listing skips clone size in some rows; elsewhere it reads once, few, many or a size class.

CDR3 DNA: TGTGCCAGCAGTTTCCTCAGCGGGAGCGGCACAGATACGCAGTATTTT
CDR3 protein: CASSFLSGSGTDTQYF
D gene: TRBD2
J gene: TRBJ2-3
clone size: NA
V gene: TRBV27

CDR3 DNA: TGCGCCAGCAGACCGATAGCGGGAGGAAGCACAGATACGCAGTATTTT
CDR3 protein: CASRPIAGGSTDTQYF
D gene: TRBD2
J gene: TRBJ2-3
clone size: NA
V gene: TRBV5-1

CDR3 DNA: TGTGCCAGTATTCACAGACGCGGGGGGGACACTGAAGCTTTCTTT
CDR3 protein: CASIHRRGGDTEAFF
D gene: NA
J gene: TRBJ1-1
clone size: NA
V gene: TRBV19

CDR3 DNA: TGCGCCAGCAGCCATCCCTCAACCTCCGGGACAAAAGAGACCCAGTACTTC
CDR3 protein: CASSHPSTSGTKETQYF
D gene: NA
J gene: TRBJ2-5
clone size: NA
V gene: TRBV5-1

CDR3 DNA: TGTGCCAGCAGCCTGTGGGGGGGGGCGGGTGAAAAACTGTTTTTT
CDR3 protein: CASSLWGGAGEKLFF
D gene: NA
J gene: TRBJ1-4
clone size: NA
V gene: TRBV27

CDR3 DNA: TGTGCCACCCAGAACCCAGGACAGGGAAAGGACGAGCAGTACTTC
CDR3 protein: CATQNPGQGKDEQYF
D gene: TRBD1
J gene: TRBJ2-7
clone size: NA
V gene: TRBV7-9

CDR3 DNA: TGTGCCAGCAGTCGAACAGGACAGGTCTACGAGCAGTACTTC
CDR3 protein: CASSRTGQVYEQYF
D gene: TRBD1
J gene: TRBJ2-7
clone size: NA
V gene: TRBV27

CDR3 DNA: TGTGCCAGCAGTTCATCCGGGAATAGCAATCAGCCCCAGCATTTT
CDR3 protein: CASSSSGNSNQPQHF
D gene: NA
J gene: TRBJ1-5
clone size: NA
V gene: TRBV3-1/TRBV3-2

CDR3 DNA: TGTGCCAGCAGCCAAGTGCACAACCCCACGTCCGGGGAGCTGTTTTTT
CDR3 protein: CASSQVHNPTSGELFF
D gene: NA
J gene: TRBJ2-2
clone size: once
V gene: TRBV14

CDR3 DNA: TGTGCCAGCAGCTCCCTGGACAGGTCGGAGGGAAAACTGTTTTTT
CDR3 protein: CASSSLDRSEGKLFF
D gene: TRBD1
J gene: TRBJ1-4
clone size: NA
V gene: TRBV5-6

CDR3 DNA: TGTGCCAGCAGTATTTCTCCGAGACTAGCTTATGAGCAGTTCTTC
CDR3 protein: CASSISPRLAYEQFF
D gene: TRBD2
J gene: TRBJ2-1
clone size: NA
V gene: TRBV6-5

CDR3 DNA: TGCAGCGCGGGGTTCTTCAGGGGAGCCTACGAGCAGTACTTC
CDR3 protein: CSAGFFRGAYEQYF
D gene: NA
J gene: TRBJ2-7
clone size: once
V gene: TRBV29-1

CDR3 DNA: TGTGCCAGTAAGTGGACAGGGGGAGGCTCTGGAAACACCATATATTTT
CDR3 protein: CASKWTGGGSGNTIYF
D gene: TRBD1
J gene: TRBJ1-3
clone size: NA
V gene: TRBV19

CDR3 DNA: TGCGCCAGCAGCTTGTGGGTCAGGGGGTACGAGCAGTACTTC
CDR3 protein: CASSLWVRGYEQYF
D gene: TRBD1
J gene: TRBJ2-7
clone size: NA
V gene: TRBV5-1

CDR3 DNA: TGTGCCAGCAGCTTGACAGGGGGTATCGAGACCCAGTACTTC
CDR3 protein: CASSLTGGIETQYF
D gene: TRBD1
J gene: TRBJ2-5
clone size: NA
V gene: TRBV5-6

CDR3 DNA: TGTGCCAGCAGTGATACAGGGCGAGACACCGGGGAGCTGTTTTTT
CDR3 protein: CASSDTGRDTGELFF
D gene: NA
J gene: TRBJ2-2
clone size: few
V gene: TRBV25-1

CDR3 DNA: TGTGCCAGCCTACCCGAGCCCGGGTCGGGCACTGAAGCTTTCTTT
CDR3 protein: CASLPEPGSGTEAFF
D gene: NA
J gene: TRBJ1-1
clone size: NA
V gene: TRBV27

CDR3 DNA: TGTGCCAGCAGCCAGGACAGGGAACGATACGAGCAGTACTTC
CDR3 protein: CASSQDRERYEQYF
D gene: TRBD1
J gene: TRBJ2-7
clone size: NA
V gene: TRBV5-6

CDR3 DNA: TGTGCCAGCAGCCGAAGCAGGGGAGTGGGGCCTGGAAACACCATATATTTT
CDR3 protein: CASSRSRGVGPGNTIYF
D gene: NA
J gene: TRBJ1-3
clone size: NA
V gene: TRBV7-9

CDR3 DNA: TGTGCCAGCAGTTACTCTCGCCGGACTGAAGCTTTCTTT
CDR3 protein: CASSYSRRTEAFF
D gene: NA
J gene: TRBJ1-1
clone size: NA
V gene: TRBV6-5

CDR3 DNA: TGTGCCAGCAGCCCCGGGACAGGAACCTATGGCTACACCTTC
CDR3 protein: CASSPGTGTYGYTF
D gene: TRBD1
J gene: TRBJ1-2
clone size: NA
V gene: TRBV27

CDR3 DNA: TGTGCCAGCAGTTACGCGGTTCCCGGGGAGCTGTTTTTT
CDR3 protein: CASSYAVPGELFF
D gene: NA
J gene: TRBJ2-2
clone size: NA
V gene: TRBV6-2/TRBV6-3

CDR3 DNA: TGCGCCAGCAGCTTGGGACAGGGGGAACGCTACACCTTC
CDR3 protein: CASSLGQGERYTF
D gene: TRBD1
J gene: TRBJ1-2
clone size: NA
V gene: TRBV5-1

CDR3 DNA: TGTGCCAGCAGCCAAGAAATCGGGAGCGGGGGAGGCCACGAGCAGTACTTC
CDR3 protein: CASSQEIGSGGGHEQYF
D gene: TRBD2
J gene: TRBJ2-7
clone size: NA
V gene: TRBV3-1/TRBV3-2

CDR3 DNA: TGTGCCAGCAGTTCTTTCAGGGCTTCCGGCTACACCTTC
CDR3 protein: CASSSFRASGYTF
D gene: NA
J gene: TRBJ1-2
clone size: NA
V gene: TRBV27

CDR3 DNA: TGCGCCAGCAGCCAAGTAGGGCTAGCGGGGACCAGCCAAGAGACCCAGTACTTC
CDR3 protein: CASSQVGLAGTSQETQYF
D gene: TRBD2
J gene: TRBJ2-5
clone size: NA
V gene: TRBV4-1

CDR3 DNA: TGTGCCAGTAGGGTAGCTAACACTGAAGCTTTCTTT
CDR3 protein: CASRVANTEAFF
D gene: NA
J gene: TRBJ1-1
clone size: few
V gene: TRBV19

CDR3 DNA: TGCGCCAGCAGTCAGAGCGGGAGCACAGATACGCAGTATTTT
CDR3 protein: CASSQSGSTDTQYF
D gene: NA
J gene: TRBJ2-3
clone size: NA
V gene: TRBV5-1

CDR3 DNA: TGTGCCAGCAGCGAACTAGCGGGGGGGGCAGATACGCAGTATTTT
CDR3 protein: CASSELAGGADTQYF
D gene: TRBD2
J gene: TRBJ2-3
clone size: NA
V gene: TRBV11-3

CDR3 DNA: TGCGCCAGCAGCCAAGATCGAGGAAACTTTCAGTACTTC
CDR3 protein: CASSQDRGNFQYF
D gene: NA
J gene: TRBJ2-4
clone size: NA
V gene: TRBV4-3

CDR3 DNA: TGTGCCAGCAGCCCCCCAGGGAACTATGGCTACACCTTC
CDR3 protein: CASSPPGNYGYTF
D gene: NA
J gene: TRBJ1-2
clone size: NA
V gene: TRBV6-5